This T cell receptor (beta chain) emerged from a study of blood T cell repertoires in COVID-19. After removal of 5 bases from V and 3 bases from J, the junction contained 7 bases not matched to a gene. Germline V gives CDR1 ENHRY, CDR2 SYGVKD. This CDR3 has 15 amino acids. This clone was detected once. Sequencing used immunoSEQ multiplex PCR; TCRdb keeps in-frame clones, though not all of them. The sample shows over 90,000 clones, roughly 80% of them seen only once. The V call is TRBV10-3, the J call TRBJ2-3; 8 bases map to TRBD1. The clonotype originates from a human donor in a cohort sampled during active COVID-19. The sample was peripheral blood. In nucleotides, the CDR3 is TGTGCCATCAGTTCTGGACAGGGTGATACAGATACGCAGTATTTT. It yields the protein CAISSGQGDTDTQYF.